These 5 T cell receptor beta chains came from one sample sequenced in a study of T cells in Graves' hyperthyroidism and ophthalmopathy. TCR beta CDR3 sequences were amplified from RNA transcripts. First-round RT-PCR targeting the TCR CDR3 was performed with the HTBI primer set. One entry per CDR3 protein, called by TCRdb with MiXCR from the multiplex PCR reads. The data contain about 500,000 distinct CDR3 sequences, over 15% of them seen just once; the ten biggest clones take up under 20%. Sequenced material: blood. Every receptor here comes from a woman between 18 and 29 years old with Graves' hyperthyroidism.

Concerning this clonotype: Germline is not matched at one junction end, which may reflect a read error. This chain links TRBV29-1 with TRBJ1-5; maybe TRBD1 (5 bases). The CDR3 consists of 15 residues. Germline V gene lookup returns CDR1 SQVTM and CDR2 ANQGSEA. In DNA form, the CDR3 reads TGCGGCGTTGAACAGGCCTTTAATAGCAATCAGCCCCAGCATTTT. This translates into CGVEQAFNSNQPQHF.

The chain has TRBV9 and TRBJ2-1; D remains unclear. CDR1 SGDLS and CDR2 YYNGEE come from the germline V gene. V was pared by 4 bases and J by 2 bases, with 19 bases between. The CDR3 is made up of 17 amino acids. CDR3 loop: CASSPDSPLVPYNEQFF. The CDR3 bases are TGTGCCAGCAGCCCCGACTCTCCCTTAGTACCCTACAATGAGCAGTTCTTC. Filled out from reference TRBV9 and TRBJ2-1, the complete variable domain reads DSGVTQTPKHLITATGQRVTLRCSPRSGDLSVYWYQQSLDQGLQFLIQYYNGEERAKGNILERFSAQQFPDLHSELNLSSLELGDSALYFCASSPDSPLVPYNEQFFGPGTRLTVL.

The chain combines TRBV28 with TRBJ2-1; 10 positions agree with TRBD1. Germline lookup yields CDR1 MDHEN and CDR2 SYDVKM. CDR3 length: 14 residues. Trimming took 6 bases from V and 9 from J; bases not matched to a gene: 8. In DNA form, the CDR3 reads TGTGCCAGCAGACCGGGACAGGGGTTGAGTGAGCAGTTCTTC. This encodes CASRPGQGLSEQFF.

The genes are TRBV6-2 or TRBV6-3 and TRBJ2-7, with unresolved D. V lost 0 bases and J 5 bases, leaving 11 bases between the germline ends. This CDR3 is 14 amino acids long. Per the germline V gene, CDR1 is MNHEY and CDR2 is SVGEGT. This CDR3 is CASSYSRGVHEQYF. The CDR3 DNA reads TGTGCCAGCAGTTACTCCCGTGGGGTCCACGAGCAGTACTTC.

Points on this clonotype: This clone may be a read error of a much larger clone one base away. The J gene is TRBJ1-5, the V gene TRBV6-5; 9 bases align to TRBD1. The length of the CDR3 is 19 residues. J gave up 3 bases and V 4 bases, and 16 bases lay outside the gene matches. From germline, CDR1 is MNHEY and CDR2 SVGAGI. This CDR3 is CASSSPLLTGQGNNQPQHF. The CDR3 DNA follows: TGTGCCAGCAGTTCACCTCTTTTGACAGGACAGGGGAACAATCAGCCCCAGCATTTT.